A single sample gave rise to the 9 T cell receptor beta chains below, sequenced in a study of glioma-infiltrating T cells after dendritic cell vaccination. The time point was: after dendritic cell vaccination, including at tumor progression/relapse. Sequencing used immunoSEQ multiplex PCR; TCRdb keeps in-frame clones, though not all of them. Seen here are under 130,000 clones, 90% observed once, and the top ten hold 2.7%. The input for sequencing was blood, taken after dendritic cell vaccination. Receptors originate from a human donor with glioblastoma.

V and J are TRBV4-1 and TRBJ1-1; D gene uncertain. The germline V gene encodes CDR1 MGHRA and CDR2 YSYEKL. CDR3 length equals 13 residues. With 4 bases removed from V and 8 bases from J, the gap between germline ends came to 14 bases. The CDR3 loop reads CASSPSGRREAFF. In DNA, the CDR3 is TGCGCCAGCAGCCCCTCGGGAAGACGGGAAGCTTTCTTT.

CDR3 residues: CASSRGGSYNEQFF. The CDR3 coding sequence is TGTGCCAGCAGCCGGGGGGGCTCCTACAATGAGCAGTTCTTC. The chain is built from TRBV7-2 and TRBJ2-1; 8 bases are a match to TRBD2. V shed 5 bases, J shed 0 bases, and the junction held 0 bases outside the gene matches. The CDR3 runs 14 residues. CDR1 SGHTA and CDR2 FQGNSA come from the germline V gene.

The V call is TRBV5-6, the J call TRBJ1-2; D call uncertain. The CDR3 contains 16 residues. Germline V gene sequence: CDR1 SGHDT, CDR2 YYEEEE. Trimming took off 1 base at V and 5 bases at J, with 18 bases between the two ends. CDR3 sequence: CASSLLMDPGRYGYTF. The CDR3 region has the DNA TGTGCCAGCAGCTTGCTTATGGACCCCGGGAGGTATGGCTACACCTTC.

The rearrangement uses TRBV4-2 and TRBJ2-6, with D perhaps TRBD2 (5 bases). Per the germline V gene, CDR1 is LGHNA and CDR2 is YNFKEQ. The CDR3 is 21 residues long. Deletions cut 0 bases from V and 0 bases from J, with 21 bases between. The CDR3: CASSQDWGGGLTGSGANVLTF. The CDR3 DNA reads TGTGCCAGCAGCCAAGATTGGGGTGGAGGACTTACGGGCTCTGGGGCCAACGTCCTGACTTTC.

The chain has TRBV19 and TRBJ2-5; D gene ambiguous. V gave up 3 bases and J gave up 5 bases, with 7 bases separating them. The CDR3 spans 12 residues. The germline V gene has CDR1 LNHDA and CDR2 SQIVND (reference sequence). CDR3 sequence: CASSILEETQYF. DNA of the CDR3: TGTGCCAGTAGTATCCTGGAGGAGACCCAGTACTTC.

V gene TRBV18 combines with J gene TRBJ2-7; TRBD1 aligns across 9 bases. V was pared by 3 bases and J by 4 bases, with 4 bases of the junction left unmatched. The CDR3 consists of 14 residues. Germline CDR1 KGHSH, CDR2 LQKENI. Here the CDR3 DNA reads TGTGCCAGCTCACCCAGGACAGGGGAATACGAGCAGTACTTC. This gives the protein CASSPRTGEYEQYF.

The gene calls are TRBV2 and TRBJ2-5; 7 bases line up with TRBD2. The trim removed 6 bases at V and 5 bases at J, leaving 12 bases unmatched. CDR3 length: 15 residues. Germline loops: CDR1 SNHLY, CDR2 FYNNEI. The CDR3 DNA reads TGTGCCAGCAGAGTAGCGGGTCTCCTTCGGGAGACCCAGTACTTC. Its translation is CASRVAGLLRETQYF.

V usage is TRBV5-4 and J usage is TRBJ2-7, with 9 bases matching TRBD1. The ends lost 0 bases at V and 3 bases at J; junction bases unmatched: 7. This CDR3 has 16 residues. Germline V gene data show CDR1 as SGHNT and CDR2 as YYREEE (reference sequence). The CDR3 is CASSLGRGQGGYEQYF. CDR3 sequence (DNA): TGTGCCAGCAGCTTGGGGAGGGGACAGGGAGGCTACGAGCAGTACTTC.

V and J are TRBV9 and TRBJ2-5, with TRBD1 identical over 8 bases. Germline V gives CDR1 SGDLS, CDR2 YYNGEE. V gave up 3 bases and J gave up 5 bases; unmatched junction bases: 3. CDR3 length: 13 amino acids. This chain's CDR3 is CASSGTGRETQYF. Written as DNA, the CDR3 is TGTGCCAGCAGCGGGACAGGGCGGGAGACCCAGTACTTC.